The clone carrying this T cell receptor (beta chain) was picked up a small number of times. Its cognate antigen is unknown. The data were obtained in a study of blood T cells in healthy people across ages. The CDR3 runs to 13 residues. The ends were cut back, 4 bases at V and 1 base at J, with 8 bases in the middle. Study results and caveats: Conclusively comparing naive with antigen-experienced cells was impossible with unsorted PBMCs. Both higher diversity and more naive CD4+ cells marked long-lived donors when set against aged donors. Donor CMV status was unknown, possibly confounding expanded clonotype changes.

The authors ran a second PCR of about 6 to 11 cycles using a sample-barcoded 5' primer and a J-beta primer mix. A single record per CDR3 protein comes from TCRdb applying MiXCR to the 5' RACE reads. Among some 1.4 million distinct CDR3 sequences, around two fifths were seen once, and the ten largest hold less than 8%. The sample consisted of blood. This chain connects TRBV12-3 or TRBV12-4 to TRBJ2-7; the D is unclear. The TCR was taken from a young woman in good health. CDR3 protein: CASSSIPSYEQYF. The CDR3 region has the DNA TGTGCCAGCAGTTCGATCCCTTCCTACGAGCAGTACTTC.